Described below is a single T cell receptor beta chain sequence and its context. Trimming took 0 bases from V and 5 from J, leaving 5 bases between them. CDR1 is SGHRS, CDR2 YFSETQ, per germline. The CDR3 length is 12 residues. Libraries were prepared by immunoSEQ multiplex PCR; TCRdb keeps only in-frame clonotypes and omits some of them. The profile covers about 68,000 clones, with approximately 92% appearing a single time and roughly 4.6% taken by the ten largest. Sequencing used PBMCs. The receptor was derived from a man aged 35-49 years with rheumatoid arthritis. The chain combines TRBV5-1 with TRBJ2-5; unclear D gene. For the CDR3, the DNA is TGCGCCAGCAGCTTGGGTCGGGAGACCCAGTACTTC. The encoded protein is CASSLGRETQYF.